Shown below are 7 T cell receptor beta chains from a single sample sequenced in a study of T cell responses to AZD1222 COVID-19 vaccine. The table came from immunoSEQ multiplex PCR; TCRdb's copy has only in-frame clones and leaves some out. The sample consists of over 120,000 clones, roughly 90% of them appearing once. This specimen consisted of peripheral blood, obtained 28 days after the second dose of the MenACWY control vaccine. The receptor set was obtained from an adult who received the MenACWY meningococcal vaccine as a control.

J is TRBJ1-2 and V is TRBV19; 8 positions agree with TRBD1. The CDR3 spans 18 residues. Germline-derived CDR1 and CDR2 are LNHDA and SQIVND (reference sequence). With V trimmed by 5 bases and J by 3 bases, 17 bases remained unmatched. CDR3 nucleotide sequence: TGTGCCAGTAGTGGACCCCGGTCGGGACAGGACTCTCACTATGGCTACACCTTC. This gives the protein CASSGPRSGQDSHYGYTF. Supplemented by reference TRBV19 and TRBJ1-2, the full variable domain reads DGGITQSPKYLFRKEGQNVTLSCEQNLNHDAMYWYRQDPGQGLRLIYYSQIVNDFQKGDIAEGYSVSREKKESFPLTVTSAQKNPTAFYLCASSGPRSGQDSHYGYTFGSGTRLTVV.

This chain connects TRBV4-3 to TRBJ1-3; possibly TRBD1 for D (6 bases). The V end was cut by 3 bases, the J end by 5 bases, with 14 bases between. The CDR3 is made up of 15 amino acids. The germline V gene has CDR1 LGHNA and CDR2 YSLEER. In DNA, the CDR3 is TGCGCCAGCAGCCAGGCCTTGGGACAACGAAACACCATATATTTT. Protein sequence: CASSQALGQRNTIYF.

This clone is a singleton in its sample. This sequence joins TRBV2 and TRBJ1-5; no definite D call. The CDR3 runs to 12 residues. The V end was cut by 7 bases, the J end by 3 bases, with 7 bases between. Germline values: CDR1 SNHLY, CDR2 FYNNEI. The CDR3 loop reads CASMGDNQPQHF. The CDR3 DNA reads TGTGCCAGCATGGGTGACAATCAGCCCCAGCATTTT.

CDR3 DNA: TGTGCCAGCTCACCACAACGGCCGGATTATAATTCACCCCTCCACTTT. Translating gives CASSPQRPDYNSPLHF. The genes are TRBV18 and TRBJ1-6, with unresolved D. The CDR3 has 16 amino acids. Trimming pared 1 base from V and 4 bases from J, leaving 11 bases between. CDR1 is KGHSH and CDR2 is LQKENI in the germline V gene.

The chain joins TRBV5-1 to TRBJ1-4, with TRBD1 matching 11 bases. Per the germline V gene, CDR1 is SGHRS and CDR2 is YFSETQ. The ends lost 0 bases at V and 8 bases at J; junction bases unmatched: 0. This CDR3 has 14 residues. The CDR3 region has the DNA TGCGCCAGCAGCTTGGGGACAGGGGGCGAAAAACTGTTTTTT. Its protein product is CASSLGTGGEKLFF.

The chain joins TRBV7-9 to TRBJ2-7; 7 bases match TRBD2. V was pared by 2 bases and J by 5 bases, with 3 bases of the junction left unmatched. Germline CDR1 reads SEHNR; CDR2 reads FQNEAQ (reference sequence). This CDR3 spans 13 amino acids. In DNA form, the CDR3 reads TGTGCCAGCAGCTTACTAGCGGAACACGAGCAGTACTTC. It is translated as CASSLLAEHEQYF.

V is TRBV3-1 (or the pseudogene TRBV3-2) and J is TRBJ1-4, with D hard to call. The CDR3 is 17 residues long. V lost 3 bases and J lost 0, with 14 bases in between. From germline, CDR1 is LGHDT and CDR2 YNNKEL (reference sequence). Here the CDR3 DNA reads TGTGCCAGCAGCCATACCGGGATTCTGTCAACTAATGAAAAACTGTTTTTT. This encodes CASSHTGILSTNEKLFF.